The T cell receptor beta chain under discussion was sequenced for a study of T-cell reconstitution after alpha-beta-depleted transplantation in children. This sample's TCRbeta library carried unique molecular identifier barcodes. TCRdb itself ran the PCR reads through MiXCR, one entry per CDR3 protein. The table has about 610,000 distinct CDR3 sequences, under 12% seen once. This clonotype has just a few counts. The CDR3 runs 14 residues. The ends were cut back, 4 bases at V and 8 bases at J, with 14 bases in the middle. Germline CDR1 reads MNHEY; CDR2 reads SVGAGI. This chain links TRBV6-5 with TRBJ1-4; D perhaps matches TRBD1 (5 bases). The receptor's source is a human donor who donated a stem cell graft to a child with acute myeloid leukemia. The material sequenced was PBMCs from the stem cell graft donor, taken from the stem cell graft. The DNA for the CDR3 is TGTGCCAGCAGTTCCCGGGAGGGGAGAGAAAAACTGTTTTTT. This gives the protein CASSSREGREKLFF.